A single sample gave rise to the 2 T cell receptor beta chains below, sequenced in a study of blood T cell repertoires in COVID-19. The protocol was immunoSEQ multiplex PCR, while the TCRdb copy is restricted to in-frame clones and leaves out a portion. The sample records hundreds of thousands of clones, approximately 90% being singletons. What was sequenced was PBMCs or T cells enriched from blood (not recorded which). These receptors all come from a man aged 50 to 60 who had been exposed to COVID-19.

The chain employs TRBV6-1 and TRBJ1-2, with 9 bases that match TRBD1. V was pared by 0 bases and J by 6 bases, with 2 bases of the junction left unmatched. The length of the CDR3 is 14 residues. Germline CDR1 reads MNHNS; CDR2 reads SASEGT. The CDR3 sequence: CASSEAWTGDGYTF. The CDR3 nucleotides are TGTGCCAGCAGTGAAGCTTGGACAGGGGATGGCTACACCTTC.

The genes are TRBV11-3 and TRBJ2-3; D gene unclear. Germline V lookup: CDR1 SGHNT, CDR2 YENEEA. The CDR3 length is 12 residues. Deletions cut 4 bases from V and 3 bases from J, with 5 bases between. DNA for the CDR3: TGTGCCAGCAGCTCCCTTACAGATACGCAGTATTTT. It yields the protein CASSSLTDTQYF.